Listed below are T cell receptor beta chains from one sample, sequenced in a study of OX40 agonist ivuxolimab in advanced cancers. Sequenced by immunoSEQ multiplex PCR; TCRdb stores in-frame clones only, minus some. This sample yields about 25,000 clones, of which approximately 86% are seen a single time; less than 50% belongs to the top ten. The sequencing here drew on CD4+ or CD8+ T cells sorted from blood, taken in a trial of the OX40 agonist ivuxolimab. These receptors originate from an adult with an advanced solid tumor such as melanoma, head and neck, liver or kidney cancer. Both conserved end residues are part of each CDR3. A D gene is named only where the DNA matches it firmly. A row's size may be missing; if present it is once, few, many or a size class.

D	size	V	J	CDR3	DNA
-	-	TRBV19	TRBJ1-1	CASSMLGGYTEAFF	TGTGCCAGTAGTATGTTAGGGGGGTACACTGAAGCTTTCTTT
TRBD1	-	TRBV7-9	TRBJ2-7	CASSFKGQELEQYF	TGTGCCAGCAGCTTTAAGGGACAGGAACTCGAGCAGTACTTC
TRBD2	-	TRBV28	TRBJ2-7	CASSSGGGTYEQYF	TGTGCCAGCAGCTCGGGCGGGGGTACCTACGAGCAGTACTTC
TRBD1	-	TRBV2	TRBJ2-7	CASSEVATGVDYEQYF	TGTGCCAGCAGTGAAGTAGCGACAGGGGTGGACTACGAGCAGTACTTC
TRBD1	-	TRBV19	TRBJ2-7	CASSIWQGAQEQYF	TGTGCCAGTAGTATATGGCAGGGGGCGCAAGAGCAGTACTTC
TRBD1	-	TRBV27	TRBJ2-7	CASSLSPTGNSYEQYF	TGTGCCAGCAGTTTATCCCCGACAGGGAACTCCTACGAGCAGTACTTC
TRBD2	few	TRBV7-8	TRBJ2-1	CASKGLLPYNEQFF	TGTGCCAGCAAGGGACTACTTCCCTACAATGAGCAGTTCTTC
TRBD2	-	TRBV7-8	TRBJ2-7	CASASSGENTYEQYF	TGTGCCAGCGCCTCAAGCGGGGAAAATACCTACGAGCAGTACTTC
TRBD2	-	TRBV11-2	TRBJ2-1	CASSLGKTSGSRDEQFF	TGTGCCAGCAGCTTAGGAAAGACTAGCGGGAGTAGGGATGAGCAGTTCTTC
-	-	TRBV2	TRBJ1-1	CASRGGRVDTEAFF	TGTGCCAGCAGGGGGGGACGTGTAGACACTGAAGCTTTCTTT
-	-	TRBV30	TRBJ2-7	CAWRRGPEQYF	TGTGCCTGGCGGAGGGGGCCCGAGCAGTACTTC
-	-	TRBV14	TRBJ1-2	CASTAWGNYGYTF	TGTGCCAGCACCGCCTGGGGGAACTATGGCTACACCTTC
-	-	TRBV6-5	TRBJ1-2	CASNGDQAWYGYTF	TGTGCCAGCAACGGGGACCAAGCTTGGTATGGCTACACCTTC
-	few	TRBV4-1	TRBJ1-1	CASSQFLGNTEAFF	TGCGCCAGCAGCCAGTTCTTGGGGAACACTGAAGCTTTCTTT
-	-	TRBV30	TRBJ2-7	CAWSLGASEQYF	TGTGCCTGGAGTTTGGGGGCTTCCGAGCAGTACTTC